This TCR beta chain was captured by sequencing in a study of blood T cell repertoires in COVID-19. Study summary: COVID-19 samples, acute and convalescent, were from the United States, Italy and Spain.

The CDR3 runs to 13 residues. CDR1 is GTSNPN, CDR2 SVGIG, per germline (reference sequence). The ends were cut back, 3 bases at V and 3 bases at J, with 12 bases in the middle. Generated by immunoSEQ multiplex PCR, the TCRdb table keeps only in-frame clones and is missing some. The table records about 170,000 clones, 75% to 85% of them present only once. This rearrangement joins TRBV30 to TRBJ2-7, with D perhaps TRBD2 (5 bases). The sequenced sample consisted of PBMCs or T cells enriched from blood (not recorded which). This receptor was identified in a man aged 50-60 years who had recovered from COVID-19. CDR3 nucleotide sequence: TGTGCCTGGAGCGGCCTGAGCGGCTACGAGCAGTACTTC. It codes for CAWSGLSGYEQYF. The full variable domain, with the rest looked up from reference TRBV30 and TRBJ2-7, is SQTIHQWPATLVQPVGSPLSLECTVEGTSNPNLYWYRQAAGRGLQLLFYSVGIGQISSEVPQNLSASRPQDRQFILSSKKLLLSDSGFYLCAWSGLSGYEQYFGPGTRLTVT.